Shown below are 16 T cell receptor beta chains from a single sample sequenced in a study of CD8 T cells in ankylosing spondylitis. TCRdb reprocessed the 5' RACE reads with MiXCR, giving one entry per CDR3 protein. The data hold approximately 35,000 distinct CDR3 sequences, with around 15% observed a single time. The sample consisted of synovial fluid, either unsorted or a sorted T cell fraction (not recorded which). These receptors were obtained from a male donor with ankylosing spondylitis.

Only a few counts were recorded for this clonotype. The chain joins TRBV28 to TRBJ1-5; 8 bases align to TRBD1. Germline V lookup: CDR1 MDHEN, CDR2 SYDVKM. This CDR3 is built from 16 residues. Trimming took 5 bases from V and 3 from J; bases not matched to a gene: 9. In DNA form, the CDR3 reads TGTGCCAGCAGTCCCTCGGGCAGGGGGCCCAATCAGCCCCAGCATTTT. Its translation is CASSPSGRGPNQPQHF.

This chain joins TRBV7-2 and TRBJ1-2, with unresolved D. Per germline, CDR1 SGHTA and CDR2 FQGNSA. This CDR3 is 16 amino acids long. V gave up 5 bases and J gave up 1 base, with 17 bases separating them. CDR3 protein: CASSLPPSIINYGYTF. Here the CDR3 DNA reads TGTGCCAGCAGCCTCCCACCCTCCATAATTAACTATGGCTACACCTTC.

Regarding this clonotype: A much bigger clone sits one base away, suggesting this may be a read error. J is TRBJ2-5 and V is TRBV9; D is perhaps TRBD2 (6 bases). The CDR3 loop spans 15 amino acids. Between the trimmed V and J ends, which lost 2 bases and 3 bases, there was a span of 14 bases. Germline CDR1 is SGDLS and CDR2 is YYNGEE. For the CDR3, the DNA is TGTGCCAGCAGCGTCTCCGGGACTGTCAAAGAGACCCAGTACTTC. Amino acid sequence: CASSVSGTVKETQYF.

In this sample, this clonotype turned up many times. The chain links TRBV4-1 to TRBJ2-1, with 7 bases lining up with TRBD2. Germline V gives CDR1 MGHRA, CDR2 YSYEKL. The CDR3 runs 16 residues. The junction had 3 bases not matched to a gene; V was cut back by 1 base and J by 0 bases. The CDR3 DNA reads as TGCGCCAGCAGCCAAGTCGGCGGGAGCTCCTACAATGAGCAGTTCTTC. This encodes CASSQVGGSSYNEQFF.

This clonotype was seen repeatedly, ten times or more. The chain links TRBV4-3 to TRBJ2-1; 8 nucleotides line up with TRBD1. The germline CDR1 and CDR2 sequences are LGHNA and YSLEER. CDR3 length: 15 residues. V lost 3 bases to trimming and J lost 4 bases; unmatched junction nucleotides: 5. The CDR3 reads CASSQVDRAYNEQFF. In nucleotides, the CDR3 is TGCGCCAGCAGCCAGGTGGACAGGGCTTACAATGAGCAGTTCTTC.

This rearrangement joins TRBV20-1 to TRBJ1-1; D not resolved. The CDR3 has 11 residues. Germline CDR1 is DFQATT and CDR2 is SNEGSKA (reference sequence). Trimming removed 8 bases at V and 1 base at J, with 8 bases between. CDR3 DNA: TGCAGTCTAAAGGGGAACACTGAAGCTTTCTTT. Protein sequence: CSLKGNTEAFF.

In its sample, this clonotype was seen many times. The CDR3 sequence is CAISERNEQYF. CDR3 sequence (DNA): TGTGCCATCAGTGAGCGAAACGAGCAGTACTTC. This rearrangement joins TRBV10-3 to TRBJ2-7; D call uncertain. Per the germline V gene, CDR1 is ENHRY and CDR2 is SYGVKD. Trimming removed 2 bases from V and 5 bases from J, with 4 bases in between. CDR3 size: 11 residues.

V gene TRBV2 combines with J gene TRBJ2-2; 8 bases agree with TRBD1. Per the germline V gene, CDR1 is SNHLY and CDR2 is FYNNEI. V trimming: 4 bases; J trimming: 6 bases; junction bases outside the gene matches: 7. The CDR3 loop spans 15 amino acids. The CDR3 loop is CASSGRTGYAGELFF. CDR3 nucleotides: TGTGCCAGCAGTGGGAGGACAGGGTACGCCGGGGAGCTGTTTTTT.

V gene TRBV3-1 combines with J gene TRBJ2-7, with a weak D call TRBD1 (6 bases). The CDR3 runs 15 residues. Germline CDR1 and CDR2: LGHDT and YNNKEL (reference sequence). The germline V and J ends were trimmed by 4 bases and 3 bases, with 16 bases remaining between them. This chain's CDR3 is CASSREAGASYEQYF. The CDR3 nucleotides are TGTGCCAGCAGCCGAGAGGCAGGGGCGAGCTACGAGCAGTACTTC.

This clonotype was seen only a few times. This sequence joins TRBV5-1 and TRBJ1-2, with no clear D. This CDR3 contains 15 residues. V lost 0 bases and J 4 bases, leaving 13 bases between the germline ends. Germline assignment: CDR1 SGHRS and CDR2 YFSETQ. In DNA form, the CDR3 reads TGCGCCAGCAGCTTGGTTCCCAGAGAATTCTATGGCTACACCTTC. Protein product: CASSLVPREFYGYTF.

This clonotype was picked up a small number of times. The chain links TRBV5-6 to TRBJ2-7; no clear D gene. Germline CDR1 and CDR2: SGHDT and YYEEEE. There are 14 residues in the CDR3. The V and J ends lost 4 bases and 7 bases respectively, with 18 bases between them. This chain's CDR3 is CASSRLFGLGEQYF. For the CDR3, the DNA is TGTGCCAGCAGCCGCTTGTTCGGGTTGGGGGAGCAGTACTTC.

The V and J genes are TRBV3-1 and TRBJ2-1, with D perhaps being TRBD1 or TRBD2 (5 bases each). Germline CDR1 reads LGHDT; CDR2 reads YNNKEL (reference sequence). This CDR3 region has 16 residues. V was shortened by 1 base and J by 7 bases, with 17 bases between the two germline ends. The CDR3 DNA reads TGTGCCAGCAGCCAAGGGGGCCCGGCTAGCCAGAATGAGCAGTTCTTC. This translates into CASSQGGPASQNEQFF.

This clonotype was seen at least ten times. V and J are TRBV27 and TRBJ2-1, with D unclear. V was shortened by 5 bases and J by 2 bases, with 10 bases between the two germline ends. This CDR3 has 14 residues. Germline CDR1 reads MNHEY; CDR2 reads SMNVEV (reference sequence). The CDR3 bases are TGTGCCAGCAGTCAAATAACCCCCTACAATGAGCAGTTCTTC. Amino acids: CASSQITPYNEQFF.

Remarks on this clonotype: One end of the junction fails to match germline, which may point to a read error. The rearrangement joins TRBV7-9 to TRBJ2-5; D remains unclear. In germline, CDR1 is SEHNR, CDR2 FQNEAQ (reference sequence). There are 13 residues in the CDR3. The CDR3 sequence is CASSLLVQGTQYF. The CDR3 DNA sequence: TGTGCCAGCAGCTTACTTGTCCAAGGGACCCAGTACTTC.

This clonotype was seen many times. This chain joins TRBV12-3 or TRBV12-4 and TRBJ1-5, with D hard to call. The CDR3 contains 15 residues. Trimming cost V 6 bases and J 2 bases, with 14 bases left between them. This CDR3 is CASSPTEPGNQPQHF. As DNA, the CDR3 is TGTGCCAGCAGCCCGACTGAGCCTGGCAATCAGCCCCAGCATTTT.

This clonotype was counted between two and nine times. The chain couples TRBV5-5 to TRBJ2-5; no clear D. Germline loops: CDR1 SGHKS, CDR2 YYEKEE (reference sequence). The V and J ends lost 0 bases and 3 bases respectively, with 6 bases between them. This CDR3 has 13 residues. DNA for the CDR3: TGTGCCAGCAGCTTGGTGTTCGAAGAGACCCAGTACTTC. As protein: CASSLVFEETQYF. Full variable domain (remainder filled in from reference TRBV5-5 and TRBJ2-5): DAGVTQSPTHLIKTRGQQVTLRCSPISGHKSVSWYQQVLGQGPQFIFQYYEKEERGRGNFPDRFSARQFPNYSSELNVNALLLGDSALYLCASSLVFEETQYFGPGTRLLVL.